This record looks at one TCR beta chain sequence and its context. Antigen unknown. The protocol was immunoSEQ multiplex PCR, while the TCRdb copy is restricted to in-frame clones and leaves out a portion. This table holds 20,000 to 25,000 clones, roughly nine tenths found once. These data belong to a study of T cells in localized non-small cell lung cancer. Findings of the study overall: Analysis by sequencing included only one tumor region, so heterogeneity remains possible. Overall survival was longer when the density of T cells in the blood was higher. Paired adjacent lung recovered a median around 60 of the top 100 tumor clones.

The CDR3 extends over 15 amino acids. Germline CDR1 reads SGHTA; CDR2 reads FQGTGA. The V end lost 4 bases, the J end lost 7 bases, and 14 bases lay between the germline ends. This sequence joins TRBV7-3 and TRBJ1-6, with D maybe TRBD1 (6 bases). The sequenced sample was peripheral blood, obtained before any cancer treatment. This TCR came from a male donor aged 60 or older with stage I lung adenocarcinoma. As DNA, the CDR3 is TGTGCCAGCAGCTCACAGGGTGCCCGGAATTCACCCCTCCACTTT. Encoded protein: CASSSQGARNSPLHF.